Shown below are 19 T cell receptor beta chains from a single sample sequenced in a study of blood T cells in healthy people across ages. PCR was performed a second time for roughly 7 to 12 cycles using a sample-barcoded 5' primer and a J-beta primer mix. TCRdb re-derived calls from the 5' RACE reads in MiXCR, one entry per CDR3 protein. The sample holds hundreds of thousands of distinct CDR3 sequences, around 21% seen once. Specimen: blood. All receptors come from a man between 65 and 85 years old in good health.

V is TRBV5-1 and J is TRBJ1-2; D not certain. V was clipped by 2 bases and J by 1 base, with 12 bases between them. This CDR3 has 15 residues. Germline values: CDR1 SGHRS, CDR2 YFSETQ. The CDR3 spells CASSFVFGDNYGYTF. The DNA of the CDR3 is TGCGCCAGCAGCTTTGTTTTCGGCGATAACTATGGCTACACCTTC.

This clonotype was found a few times. V and J are TRBV20-1 and TRBJ2-5, with 13 bases lining up with TRBD2. The last part of the DNA fits TRBJ2-1 better; the J call may be wrong. The germline CDR1 and CDR2 sequences are DFQATT and SNEGSKA (reference sequence). CDR3 length equals 16 residues. Here the CDR3 reads CSASSPGLAGMDEQFF. CDR3 bases: TGCAGTGCTAGCTCTCCGGGACTAGCGGGAATGGATGAGCAGTTCTTC.

V gene TRBV20-1 combines with J gene TRBJ2-5, with 10 bases that match TRBD1. The J call is uncertain, as TRBJ2-1 better fits the DNA end. CDR1 and CDR2 from the germline V gene are DFQATT and SNEGSKA (reference sequence). The CDR3 runs 14 residues. The CDR3 region has the DNA TGCAGTGCGGAAACCCGGGACAGGGGCAATGAGCAGTTCTTC. This encodes CSAETRDRGNEQFF.

This clonotype has just a few counts. J is TRBJ2-5 and V is TRBV9; D is undetermined. CDR1 SGDLS and CDR2 YYNGEE come from the germline V gene. Trimming took 1 base from V and 5 from J, leaving 12 bases between them. The CDR3 has 14 amino acids. The DNA of the CDR3 is TGTGCCAGCAGCGTAAGAGGATTAGGGGAGACCCAGTACTTC. Translated, it gives CASSVRGLGETQYF.

The chain has TRBV28 and TRBJ2-4; D remains ambiguous. V lost 6 bases and J 0 bases, leaving 18 bases between the germline ends. CDR1 MDHEN and CDR2 SYDVKM come from the germline V gene. The CDR3 has 17 amino acids. The CDR3 reads CASSPNGPELAKNIQYF. The CDR3 region has the DNA TGTGCCAGCAGCCCGAATGGCCCCGAGTTAGCCAAAAACATTCAGTACTTC.

Ten or more counts support this clonotype. V gene TRBV10-3 combines with J gene TRBJ1-4, with D possibly being TRBD1 (6 bases). Germline loops: CDR1 ENHRY, CDR2 SYGVKD. The CDR3 spans 16 residues. V was shortened by 3 bases and J by 7 bases, with 18 bases between the two germline ends. The CDR3 nucleotides read TGTGCCATCAGTGATTATTCGAGGGGGGCGACTGAAAAACTGTTTTTT. The encoded protein is CAISDYSRGATEKLFF.

J is TRBJ2-1 and V is TRBV30, with 7 bases that match TRBD1. The CDR3 covers 13 residues. J was trimmed by 6 bases and V by 3 bases; bases with no gene match: 5. Germline lookup yields CDR1 GTSNPN and CDR2 SVGIG (reference sequence). In DNA form, the CDR3 reads TGTGCCTGGAGCGGAACAGGGGTCAATGAGCAGTTCTTC. This sequence encodes CAWSGTGVNEQFF. The whole variable domain, filled in from reference TRBV30 and TRBJ2-1, reads SQTIHQWPATLVQPVGSPLSLECTVEGTSNPNLYWYRQAAGRGLQLLFYSVGIGQISSEVPQNLSASRPQDRQFILSSKKLLLSDSGFYLCAWSGTGVNEQFFGPGTRLTVL.

This clonotype was seen at least ten times. The CDR3: CASSQGGSGETQYF. In nucleotides, the CDR3 is TGCGCCAGCAGCCAAGGGGGGTCCGGGGAGACCCAGTACTTC. The rearrangement joins TRBV4-1 to TRBJ2-5; D is perhaps TRBD1 or TRBD2 (5 bases each). CDR1 MGHRA and CDR2 YSYEKL come from the germline V gene. The CDR3 loop spans 14 amino acids. Trimming stripped 1 base from V and 5 bases from J, with 11 bases between.

The CDR3 DNA is TGTGCCAGCAGTTTGGAGGGCTACAACACCGGGGAGCTGTTTTTT. This translates into CASSLEGYNTGELFF. The chain links TRBV12-3 or TRBV12-4 to TRBJ2-2, with D possibly matching TRBD2 (6 bases). Trimming left V 3 bases short and J 2 bases short, with 10 bases between. The CDR3 covers 15 residues.

The V gene is TRBV23-1, the J gene TRBJ1-1; no definite D call. TRBV23-1 is treated as an ORF (open reading frame) with a function not yet certain. V gave up 4 bases and J gave up 1 base, with 13 bases separating them. The CDR3 is made up of 15 amino acids. CDR3 DNA: TGCGCCAGCAGTCGAAGGCCTTCAACGAACACTGAAGCTTTCTTT. This encodes CASSRRPSTNTEAFF.

The sample holds a few counts of this clonotype. The V and J genes are TRBV12-3 or TRBV12-4 and TRBJ2-6; either TRBD1 or TRBD2 may fit D (5 bases each). The CDR3 has 16 residues. Trimming took 2 bases from V and 1 from J, leaving 9 bases between them. For the CDR3, the DNA is TGTGCCAGCAGTTTACCGGGGCTATCTGGGGCCAACGTCCTGACTTTC. It translates to CASSLPGLSGANVLTF.

This chain links TRBV5-6 with TRBJ2-3; 10 bases are shared with TRBD2. J was trimmed by 3 bases and V by 4 bases; bases with no gene match: 11. Germline CDR1 reads SGHDT; CDR2 reads YYEEEE. CDR3 length: 17 amino acids. As DNA, the CDR3 is TGTGCCAGCAGCACGAGAGGGGCGGGACTAGCGACAGATACGCAGTATTTT. Protein sequence: CASSTRGAGLATDTQYF.

The V call is TRBV10-2, the J call TRBJ2-1; no reliable D call. CDR1 and CDR2 (germline): WSHSY, SAAADI. CDR3 length equals 11 residues. The V end was cut by 9 bases, the J end by 0 bases, with 3 bases between. CDR3 sequence (DNA): TGCGCCAGGAGCTCCTACAATGAGCAGTTCTTC. Protein: CARSSYNEQFF.

At least ten counts were recorded for this clonotype. The genes are TRBV12-3 or TRBV12-4 and TRBJ2-7, with D possibly matching TRBD2 (5 bases). With 5 bases removed from V and 2 bases from J, the gap between germline ends came to 10 bases. CDR3 length: 13 residues. CDR3 region: CASSTDGTYEQYF. CDR3 sequence (DNA): TGTGCCAGCAGTACGGACGGGACCTACGAGCAGTACTTC.

The rearrangement links TRBV11-3 to TRBJ2-2; TRBD1 matches at 8 bases. The CDR3 runs to 16 residues. V lost 4 bases, J lost 4 bases, and 8 bases stayed unmatched. Germline lookup yields CDR1 SGHNT and CDR2 YENEEA. CDR3 sequence: CASSSEDRVGTGELFF. The CDR3 region has the DNA TGTGCCAGCAGCTCCGAGGACAGGGTGGGCACCGGGGAGCTGTTTTTT.

CDR3 bases: TGTGCCAGCAGTTTATCCGCTGTCGGCTCCTACGAGCAGTACTTC. It codes for CASSLSAVGSYEQYF. The V and J genes are TRBV28 and TRBJ2-7; D is undetermined. Germline V CDR1 and CDR2: MDHEN, SYDVKM. The CDR3 covers 15 residues. The germline V and J ends were trimmed by 1 base and 0 bases, with 10 bases remaining between them.

This clonotype was found a few times. This chain links TRBV6-5 with TRBJ1-2, with D possibly being TRBD1 (5 bases). V was pared by 6 bases and J by 5 bases, with 13 bases between. The CDR3 covers 13 residues. CDR1 is MNHEY and CDR2 is SVGAGI in the germline V gene. In DNA, the CDR3 is TGTGCCAGCAGCGACGGGACGGTTTATGGCTACACCTTC. Its protein product is CASSDGTVYGYTF.

The chain has TRBV20-1 and TRBJ2-6; TRBD2 agrees at 12 bases. The germline CDR1 and CDR2 sequences are DFQATT and SNEGSKA (reference sequence). Trimming cost V 4 bases and J 1 base; bases outside gene matches: 11. This CDR3 is 19 amino acids long. The CDR3 loop reads CSANPGLGLAGSGANVLTF. The CDR3, as DNA: TGCAGTGCTAACCCAGGATTGGGACTAGCGGGTTCTGGGGCCAACGTCCTGACTTTC.

V is TRBV28 and J is TRBJ2-7; 7 bases fit TRBD2. The CDR3 has 17 residues. Germline assignment: CDR1 MDHEN and CDR2 SYDVKM. J gave up 3 bases and V 5 bases, and 16 bases lay outside the gene matches. CDR3 nucleotides: TGTGCCAGCAGTGAGGCTAGCGGCTATGGGGGAAACTACGAGCAGTACTTC. Translating it yields CASSEASGYGGNYEQYF. The complete variable domain, with remaining parts taken from reference TRBV28 and TRBJ2-7, reads DVKVTQSSRYLVKRTGEKVFLECVQDMDHENMFWYRQDPGLGLRLIYFSYDVKMKEKGDIPEGYSVSREKKERFSLILESASTNQTSMYLCASSEASGYGGNYEQYFGPGTRLTVT.